The 17 T cell receptor beta chains listed next were all sequenced from one sample in a study of CD8 T cells in Susac syndrome (dated by TCRdb to the late 2010s). Libraries were made using the immunoSEQ multiplex PCR assay. RNA was extracted using the RNeasy kit, and about 0.45 to 1 ug of the RNA was reverse transcribed with random hexamers. The public reads were reprocessed in TCRdb via fastp at Q25 and MiXCR, keeping in-frame beta chains. When rows share a CDR3 protein, they turn into one entry using the most common DNA and genes. Counted in this sample were around 180,000 distinct CDR3 sequences; approximately 96% of them appeared once. The top ten hold under 0.095% of the sample. Sequenced: CD4+ T cells from PBMCs. The receptor set was obtained from a human donor with multiple sclerosis.

The genes are TRBV5-1 and TRBJ2-7; TRBD1 might be the D (5 bases). V lost 3 bases, J lost 2 bases, and 12 bases lay in between. CDR3 length: 14 amino acids. Germline V gene sequence: CDR1 SGHRS, CDR2 YFSETQ. This chain's CDR3 is CASSSLGHTYEQYF. The CDR3 bases are TGCGCCAGCAGCTCCTTGGGGCACACCTACGAGCAGTACTTC.

The rearrangement links TRBV2 to TRBJ2-1, with 7 bases identical to TRBD1. The CDR3 spans 14 residues. Germline V gene sequence: CDR1 SNHLY, CDR2 FYNNEI. V lost 7 bases and J lost 4; bases outside the gene matches: 7. For the CDR3, the DNA is TGTGCCAGCAACCTGGGACAGAGTTACAATGAGCAGTTCTTC. This sequence encodes CASNLGQSYNEQFF.

This clonotype was seen just once. The rearrangement uses TRBV5-1 and TRBJ1-6; 7 bases are a match to TRBD1. V lost 0 bases, J lost 7 bases, and 7 bases stayed unmatched. This CDR3 contains 16 residues. Germline CDR1 is SGHRS and CDR2 is YFSETQ. The CDR3 DNA reads TGCGCCAGCAGCTTGGGACAGGGCGCCCTAAATTCACCCCTCCACTTT. Its protein product is CASSLGQGALNSPLHF.

The chain recombines TRBV4-3 with TRBJ1-3; D gene unclear. V was trimmed by 1 base and J by 0 bases, leaving 7 bases between them. CDR1 LGHNA and CDR2 YSLEER come from the germline V gene. The CDR3 totals 15 residues. The DNA for the CDR3 is TGCGCCAGCAGCCAAGGCGTAGGCTCTGGAAACACCATATATTTT. Its protein is CASSQGVGSGNTIYF.

This sequence joins TRBV9 and TRBJ2-1; D remains unclear. V shed 0 bases and J shed 0 bases, with 13 bases lying between them. Looked up from germline, CDR1 is SGDLS and CDR2 is YYNGEE. This CDR3 region has 17 residues. This CDR3 reads CASSVEAGSGSYNEQFF. The CDR3 nucleotides are TGTGCCAGCAGCGTAGAGGCCGGATCGGGCTCCTACAATGAGCAGTTCTTC.

This chain uses TRBV6-2 or TRBV6-3 with TRBJ2-7, with D perhaps given as TRBD1 or TRBD2 (5 bases each). Germline CDR1 MNHEY, CDR2 SVGEGT. V shed 7 bases and J shed 2 bases, with 15 bases lying between them. This CDR3 is built from 14 residues. CDR3 bases: TGTGCCAGCAATCGGGACGCTGGACCCTACGAGCAGTACTTC. This sequence encodes CASNRDAGPYEQYF.

The chain couples TRBV30 to TRBJ2-7; the D gene is possibly TRBD2 (5 bases). There are 13 residues in the CDR3. With 1 base removed from V and 3 bases from J, the gap between germline ends came to 10 bases. Germline CDR1 reads GTSNPN; CDR2 reads SVGIG (reference sequence). The CDR3 coding sequence is TGTGCCTGGAGTGCGGGGTTCGACTACGAGCAGTACTTC. Its protein product is CAWSAGFDYEQYF.

The J gene is TRBJ2-2, the V gene TRBV7-9; a weak D match, TRBD2 (5 bases). CDR1 is SEHNR and CDR2 is FQNEAQ in the germline V gene (reference sequence). Trimming removed 5 bases from V and 3 bases from J, with 19 bases in between. This CDR3 spans 17 amino acids. CDR3 loop: CASSAHAGLGDTGELFF. Written as DNA, the CDR3 is TGTGCCAGCAGCGCCCATGCAGGCCTCGGGGACACCGGGGAGCTGTTTTTT.

The chain couples TRBV25-1 to TRBJ2-7; TRBD1 or TRBD2 may be the D gene (5 bases each). Germline CDR1 is MGHDK and CDR2 is SYGVNS. CDR3 length: 16 residues. V lost 3 bases to trimming and J lost 2 bases, with 17 bases between them. The CDR3 coding sequence is TGTGCCAGCAGTGACTATTTAAGGGACGGTACCTACGAGCAGTACTTC. Protein: CASSDYLRDGTYEQYF.

The rearrangement joins TRBV20-1 to TRBJ2-7; the D is unclear. The CDR3 loop spans 12 amino acids. CDR1 is DFQATT, CDR2 SNEGSKA, per germline (reference sequence). V shed 3 bases and J shed 3 bases, with 9 bases lying between them. CDR3 loop: CSASLGHYEQYF. The CDR3 DNA reads TGCAGTGCTAGTTTGGGCCACTACGAGCAGTACTTC.

J is TRBJ1-2 and V is TRBV30; perhaps TRBD1 as D (6 bases). Trimming shortened V by 4 bases and J by 2 bases, and 11 bases separated the two germline ends. The CDR3 consists of 13 residues. CDR1 and CDR2 from the germline V gene are GTSNPN and SVGIG (reference sequence). DNA of the CDR3: TGTGCCTGGAACAGGGAAGGAAACTATGGCTACACCTTC. Translating it yields CAWNREGNYGYTF.

The chain joins TRBV5-1 to TRBJ2-7; D unclear. Trimming shortened V by 3 bases and J by 0 bases, and 16 bases separated the two germline ends. CDR1 is SGHRS and CDR2 is YFSETQ in the germline V gene. This CDR3 spans 16 amino acids. The CDR3, as DNA: TGCGCCAGCAGCTGGGGTCTGGGTTTGAGCTCCTACGAGCAGTACTTC. Protein product: CASSWGLGLSSYEQYF.

The J gene is TRBJ2-2, the V gene TRBV13; D is undetermined. In germline, CDR1 is PRHDT, CDR2 FYEKMQ (reference sequence). Trimming stripped 2 bases from V and 8 bases from J, with 12 bases between. This CDR3 has 14 residues. In nucleotides, the CDR3 is TGTGCCAGCAGCTTAAGGTCACAAGCTGGGGAGCTGTTTTTT. This codes for CASSLRSQAGELFF.

This chain connects TRBV30 to TRBJ2-7, with 8 bases fitting TRBD1. Losses at the gene ends were 2 bases for V and 3 bases for J; bases not matched to a gene: 18. The CDR3 is made up of 18 amino acids. From germline, CDR1 is GTSNPN and CDR2 SVGIG (reference sequence). The CDR3, as DNA: TGTGCCTGGAGTAGGAGGACAGGGACGTCTAAACCTCTCTACGAGCAGTACTTC. This translates into CAWSRRTGTSKPLYEQYF.

This rearrangement joins TRBV5-4 to TRBJ2-3, with TRBD2 as a possible D gene (5 bases). The ends were cut back, 0 bases at V and 2 bases at J, with 13 bases in the middle. The CDR3 is 16 residues long. Germline V gene data show CDR1 as SGHNT and CDR2 as YYREEE (reference sequence). CDR3 DNA sequence: TGTGCCAGCAGCTTGGGTCCCCAGGAGGACACAGATACGCAGTATTTT. Its translation is CASSLGPQEDTDTQYF.

This chain uses TRBV20-1 with TRBJ2-7; D uncertain. This CDR3 spans 12 amino acids. Trimming cost V 6 bases and J 0 bases, with 9 bases left between them. Germline V gene data show CDR1 as DFQATT and CDR2 as SNEGSKA (reference sequence). The CDR3 region has the DNA TGCAGTGCGCAGTGGGGCTCCTACGAGCAGTACTTC. It is translated as CSAQWGSYEQYF.

Only one count was recorded for this clonotype. The chain combines TRBV29-1 with TRBJ2-2; D might be TRBD2 (6 bases). This CDR3 spans 13 amino acids. Germline CDR1 SQVTM, CDR2 ANQGSEA. V was cut by 2 bases and J by 7 bases, with 11 bases left in between. CDR3 in amino acids: CSVERLVGGELFF. The CDR3 DNA reads TGCAGCGTTGAAAGACTAGTTGGCGGGGAGCTGTTTTTT.